This T cell receptor (beta chain) emerged from a study of regulatory T cells in long-lasting Graves disease. V dropped 7 bases and J dropped 2 bases, with 15 bases sitting between them. The CDR3 totals 15 residues. Time point noted: newly diagnosed GD, antithyroid drugs for less than 3 months. The TCR library used RNA extracted from PBMCs. In its sample, this clonotype was seen many times. Construction of TCR beta libraries relied on iRepertoire HTBI primers and on Arm-PCR targeting CDR3 regions. TCRdb re-analysed the multiplex PCR reads in MiXCR, keeping a single row per CDR3 protein. Here the sample spans roughly 440,000 distinct CDR3 sequences, around 17% being singletons. These data were likewise used in another study, on T cells in Graves' hyperthyroidism and ophthalmopathy.

The V and J genes are TRBV12-3 or TRBV12-4 and TRBJ2-1, with D perhaps matching TRBD2 (5 bases). This receptor was obtained from a woman aged 18-29 years with Graves disease. The sequencing used peripheral blood mononuclear cells (PBMCs), collected at new diagnosis, from a patient treated with antithyroid drugs. CDR3 amino acids: CASTLSGSPYNEQFF. Here the CDR3 DNA reads TGTGCCAGCACCCTCTCTGGGAGTCCCTACAATGAGCAGTTCTTC.